The clone carrying this T cell receptor (beta chain) is labeled medium-sized (0.01 to 0.1%). Antigen specificity is unknown. The data were taken from a study of T and B cells in COVID-19 patients. Multiplex PCR with BIOMED2 TRB-A/B primer pools amplified TRB rearrangements. From the multiplex PCR reads, TCRdb called clonotypes with MiXCR, one entry per CDR3 protein. Seen here are about 5,000 distinct CDR3 sequences, about 21% observed once, and the top ten hold about 12%. Overall study results and limits: In COVID-19 patients, T cell receptor beta variable and joining gene use was reportedly strongly skewed. Symptomatic-phase blood samples from mildly ill patients and early samples from severe cases were scarce.

From blood, about 240-550 ng of genomic DNA served as TRB template. Sequences were obtained from blood. This clonotype originated in a human donor with active COVID-19.

The CDR3 is CASSPGARGAKQYF. As DNA, the CDR3 is TGTGCCAGCAGCCCAGGGGCCAGGGGAGCGAAGCAGTACTTC. J is TRBJ2-7 and V is TRBV27, with D possibly matching TRBD1 (6 bases). Trimming took 6 bases from V and 8 from J, leaving 20 bases between them. There are 14 residues in the CDR3. Looked up from germline, CDR1 is MNHEY and CDR2 is SMNVEV (reference sequence).